A selection of T cell receptor beta chains follows, all from one sample in a study of T cell responses to AZD1222 COVID-19 vaccine. The assay was immunoSEQ multiplex PCR, and TCRdb's table has in-frame clones only and misses some. The sample consists of approximately 180,000 clones, 85% to 90% of them appearing once. This sample comprised peripheral blood, obtained on day 0 of AZD1222 vaccination. Receptors were obtained from an adult in good health. Each CDR3 is given with its conserved first and last residue. D genes are given only for firm matches. A clone size is listed for some rows: how often the clone was seen (once, few, many), or a class if it is expanded.

D gene,J gene,V gene,clone size,CDR3 protein,CDR3 DNA
.,TRBJ1-4,TRBV2,once,CASSEFRSNEKLFF,TGTGCCAGCAGTGAATTTCGGAGTAATGAAAAACTGTTTTTT
TRBD2,TRBJ2-5,TRBV4-1,.,CASSQSWVTSGGTETQYF,TGCGCCAGCAGCCAAAGTTGGGTGACTAGCGGGGGGACAGAGACCCAGTACTTC
TRBD1,TRBJ2-6,TRBV19,.,CAVGQGGGANVLTF,TGTGCCGTTGGACAGGGTGGCGGGGCCAACGTCCTGACTTTC
.,TRBJ1-5,TRBV19,few,CASSPFSGALSNQPQHF,TGTGCCAGTAGTCCTTTCAGTGGGGCGTTGAGCAATCAGCCCCAGCATTTT
.,TRBJ2-7,TRBV3-1/TRBV3-2,once,CASRYIGVNEQYF,TGTGCCAGCAGATACATCGGGGTCAACGAGCAGTACTTC
TRBD1,TRBJ2-5,TRBV7-8,.,CASSSGQGAFVETQYF,TGTGCCAGCAGCTCGGGACAGGGGGCTTTTGTGGAGACCCAGTACTTC
.,TRBJ1-6,TRBV30,.,CAWSVAMTSPLHF,TGTGCCTGGAGTGTAGCAATGACTTCACCCCTCCACTTT
.,TRBJ2-2,TRBV12-3/TRBV12-4,.,CASTKGYTGELFF,TGTGCCAGCACTAAAGGATACACCGGGGAGCTGTTTTTT
.,TRBJ1-6,TRBV10-3,.,CAIRDRLSSYNSPLHF,TGTGCCATCAGAGACAGGCTGAGCTCCTATAATTCACCCCTCCACTTT
.,TRBJ2-7,TRBV20-1,.,CSATTSYEQYF,TGCAGTGCTACAACTAGCTACGAGCAGTACTTC
.,TRBJ2-7,TRBV30,.,CAWGDGDYGEQYF,TGTGCCTGGGGGGACGGGGATTATGGCGAGCAGTACTTC
TRBD1,TRBJ1-1,TRBV14,once,CASSPTVRSGGANTEAFF,TGTGCCAGCAGCCCTACCGTTCGGTCAGGGGGGGCGAACACTGAAGCTTTCTTT
.,TRBJ1-5,TRBV7-6,few,CASSLATGWSSNQPQHF,TGTGCCAGCAGCTTAGCAACAGGGTGGTCCTCGAATCAGCCCCAGCATTTT
.,TRBJ2-1,TRBV11-2,.,CASSPRPDRASYNEQFF,TGTGCCAGCAGCCCCCGCCCCGACAGAGCCTCCTACAATGAGCAGTTCTTC
.,TRBJ2-7,TRBV7-8,.,CASSRTGLRLSYEQYF,TGTGCCAGCAGCCGCACTGGGCTCCGTCTCTCCTACGAGCAGTACTTC
TRBD1,TRBJ1-6,TRBV10-3,.,CAISEGQLNSPLHF,TGTGCCATCAGCGAGGGACAGCTTAATTCACCCCTCCACTTT
.,TRBJ1-6,TRBV4-1,.,CASSQVTGRLSYNSPLHF,TGCGCCAGCAGCCAGGTTACAGGAAGACTATCCTATAATTCACCCCTCCACTTT
TRBD1,TRBJ1-3,TRBV5-1,.,CASSPDRAGNTIYF,TGCGCCAGCAGCCCGGACAGGGCGGGAAACACCATATATTTT
.,TRBJ2-7,TRBV12-5,.,CAPRAFYEQYF,TGTGCCCCCCGGGCCTTCTACGAGCAGTACTTC
TRBD1,TRBJ1-2,TRBV27,.,CASSNTLGQGAFYGYTF,TGTGCCAGCAGTAACACACTGGGACAGGGGGCGTTCTATGGCTACACCTTC
TRBD2,TRBJ2-7,TRBV5-1,.,CASSSYGTSGGEQYF,TGCGCCAGCAGCTCATACGGGACTAGCGGGGGAGAGCAGTACTTC
TRBD1,TRBJ1-2,TRBV7-2,.,CASSVDREVTF,TGTGCCAGCAGCGTAGACAGGGAGGTCACCTTC